What follows are 28 T cell receptor beta chains derived from one specimen sequenced in a study of T cells in women clearing cervical HPV infection. Repertoires were generated with immunoSEQ multiplex PCR, while TCRdb's copy carries only in-frame clones and drops some. This sample's table reports tens of thousands of clones. Sequenced input: blood buffy coat. These TCRs come from a woman aged 18 to 75 with a cervical HPV16 infection that either progressed to CIN3+ or cleared (not recorded which).

CDR3 DNA (partial): TGTGCCAGCAGCGATACTCAAGAGACC. It encodes CASSDTQET. The CDR3 in its entirety is CASSDTQETQYF. The chain employs TRBV7-2 and TRBJ2-5; D remains ambiguous. The read ends 3 residues before the CDR3 terminus; that terminus is restored from the germline J gene. In germline, CDR1 is SGHTA, CDR2 FQGNSA. With 5 bases removed from V and 2 bases from J, the gap between germline ends came to 6 bases. The CDR3 covers 12 residues.

In the case of this clone: The sequenced fragment ends 3 residues before the CDR3 boundary, so the rest is inferred from the germline J gene. The rearrangement uses TRBV7-2 and TRBJ2-3; the match to TRBD1 covers 10 bases. The CDR3 spans 15 residues. The germline V gene encodes CDR1 SGHTA and CDR2 FQGNSA. V lost 1 base and J lost 4; bases outside the gene matches: 2. The CDR3 loop reads CASSLVGQGPDTQYF. The CDR3 bases that were read are TGTGCCAGCAGCTTAGTGGGACAGGGGCCAGATACG.

As to this clone: The read finishes 3 residues shy of the CDR3 end, and the germline J gene is used to complete it. This rearrangement joins TRBV18 to TRBJ2-7; TRBD1 might be the D (7 bases). V lost 3 bases and J lost 2, with 14 bases in between. Germline CDR1 is KGHSH and CDR2 is LQKENI. The CDR3 is 15 residues long. The sequenced CDR3 bases are TGTGCCAGCTCACCCGGCAGGGGGGACCCCTACGAG. Its translation: CASSPGRGDPYE. The complete CDR3 protein is CASSPGRGDPYEQYF.

To note about this clone: With the read ending 3 residues before the CDR3 end, the germline J gene is used to fill in that end. The chain uses TRBV7-9 and TRBJ1-4, with 7 bases fitting TRBD1. The CDR3 totals 15 residues. The V gene end was trimmed by 1 base and the J gene end by 4 bases; junction bases not matched to a gene: 3. Germline-derived CDR1 and CDR2 are SEHNR and FQNEAQ (reference sequence). CDR3: CASSLGTGVNEKLFF. The CDR3 bases that were read are TGTGCCAGCAGCTTAGGGACAGGAGTTAATGAAAAA.

As to this clone: The sequenced fragment ends 3 residues before the CDR3 boundary, so the rest is inferred from the germline J gene. The rearrangement links TRBV18 to TRBJ1-2; 8 positions agree with TRBD1. This CDR3 contains 14 residues. CDR1 is KGHSH and CDR2 is LQKENI in the germline V gene. CDR3 in amino acids: CASSPQTGVYDYTF. CDR3 bases read: TGTGCCAGCTCACCTCAGACAGGGGTCTACGAC. Drawing the rest from reference TRBV18 and TRBJ1-2, the complete variable domain is NAGVMQNPRHLVRRRGQEARLRCSPMKGHSHVYWYRQLPEEGLKFMVYLQKENIIDESGMPKERFSAEFPKEGPSILRIQQVVRGDSAAYFCASSPQTGVYDYTFGSGTRLTVV.

Comment on this clone: The read terminates 3 residues ahead of where the CDR3 ends, so the germline J gene completes it. V gene TRBV9 combines with J gene TRBJ2-2; TRBD1 matches at 10 bases. The junction had 5 bases not matched to a gene; V was cut back by 4 bases and J by 5 bases. In germline, CDR1 is SGDLS, CDR2 YYNGEE. The CDR3 is made up of 15 amino acids. The DNA read from the CDR3 is TGTGCCAGCAGCACCGGACAGGGGGTAACCGGGGAG. Its protein is CASSTGQGVTGE. The full CDR3 sequence reads CASSTGQGVTGELFF.

Notes on this clone: The observed sequence ends 3 residues before the CDR3 terminus, with the missing tail filled in from the germline J gene. This sequence joins TRBV20-1 and TRBJ2-3; 9 nucleotides line up with TRBD2. The germline V gene has CDR1 DFQATT and CDR2 SNEGSKA (reference sequence). CDR3 length: 19 amino acids. Unmatched junction bases numbered 19, after V lost 6 bases and J lost 0 bases. The CDR3: CSASPLTLTSGGSTDTQYF. The sequenced CDR3 bases are TGCAGTGCCTCCCCCCTCACCCTGACTAGCGGAGGCAGCACAGATACG.

Worth noting for this clone: The sequence runs out 3 residues before the end of the CDR3; the remainder is reconstructed from the germline J gene. The rearrangement links TRBV7-9 to TRBJ2-1; D perhaps matches TRBD1 (5 bases). Trimming shortened V by 3 bases and J by 7 bases, and 16 bases separated the two germline ends. The CDR3 totals 15 residues. The V gene's germline CDR1 is SEHNR and CDR2 FQNEAQ (reference sequence). The CDR3 DNA, read in part, is TGTGCCAGCAGCTTCGGCAGGGTTTTAATAAATGAG. This sequence encodes CASSFGRVLINE. From start to end, the CDR3 is CASSFGRVLINEQFF.

Partial CDR3 DNA: TGCGCCAGCAGCGGAGGGACTAGCGGAGTCTACAATGAG. Protein product: CASSGGTSGVYNE. From start to end, the CDR3 is CASSGGTSGVYNEQFF. This sequence joins TRBV5-1 and TRBJ2-1; 11 bases are shared with TRBD2. The read terminates 3 residues ahead of where the CDR3 ends, so the germline J gene completes it. CDR1 is SGHRS, CDR2 YFSETQ, per germline. The CDR3 has 16 residues. Trimming took 4 bases from V and 3 from J; bases not matched to a gene: 6.

With regard to this clone: It is unclear where the CDR3 begins or ends on the DNA, so no DNA is shown, and the CDR3 is as TCRdb lists it. The chain joins TRBV6-2 or TRBV6-3 to TRBJ1-2. The germline V gene has CDR1 MNHEY and CDR2 SVGEGT. Inclusive of both ends, the CDR3 amounts to 13 amino acids. CDR3 loop: CASSPVGPGGYTF.

Turning to this clone: The CDR3 extends 3 residues past the end of the read, so its final part is completed from the germline J gene. This sequence joins TRBV16 and TRBJ1-1; 9 bases are a match to TRBD1. V shed 4 bases, J shed 3 bases, and the junction held 3 bases outside the gene matches. The CDR3 has 14 amino acids. Germline CDR1 reads KGHSY; CDR2 reads FQNENV. CDR3 DNA, as far as it was read: TGTGCCAGCAGCCGGACAGGGGCTGACACTGAA. Translated: CASSRTGADTE. Given in full, the CDR3 is CASSRTGADTEAFF.

This clone registers medium-sized (0.01 to 0.1%) by frequency. The CDR3 end is not reached by the read, which stops 3 residues before it; the germline J gene fills it in. The rearrangement links TRBV19 to TRBJ1-3; D unresolved. CDR3 length: 14 residues. Per the germline V gene, CDR1 is LNHDA and CDR2 is SQIVND (reference sequence). The V and J ends lost 3 bases and 0 bases respectively, with 6 bases between them. The CDR3: CASSMTPSGNTIYF. The part of the CDR3 DNA that was read is TGTGCCAGTAGTATGACACCCTCTGGAAACACC.

Comment on this clone: The read gets to within 3 residues of the CDR3 end, and the germline J gene fills in the rest. This chain joins TRBV7-2 and TRBJ2-1; 11 nucleotides agree with TRBD2. CDR1 and CDR2 (germline): SGHTA, FQGNSA. The CDR3 has 16 amino acids. The CDR3 here is CASRLAGGPRDNEQFF. The sequenced CDR3 bases are TGTGCAAGTCGCTTAGCGGGAGGGCCCAGGGACAATGAG. Based on the CDR3 plus reference TRBV7-2 and TRBJ2-1, the full variable domain is GAGVSQSPSNKVTEKGKDVELRCDPISGHTALYWYRQSLGQGLEFLIYFQGNSAPDKSGLPSDRFSAERTGGSVSTLTIQRTQQEDSAVYLCASRLAGGPRDNEQFFGPGTRLTVL.

Regarding this clone: The read terminates 3 residues ahead of where the CDR3 ends, so the germline J gene completes it. V and J are TRBV30 and TRBJ1-5, with 7 bases identical to TRBD1. The CDR3 loop spans 14 amino acids. The V gene's germline CDR1 is GTSNPN and CDR2 SVGIG (reference sequence). Trimming removed 4 bases from V and 1 base from J; junction bases left unmatched: 4. The CDR3 sequence is CAWIRGVSNQPQHF. The part of the CDR3 DNA that was read is TGTGCCTGGATCAGGGGGGTGAGCAATCAGCCC.

Concerning this clone itself: The CDR3 end lies 3 residues beyond the end of the read and is filled in from the germline J gene. V and J are TRBV6-1 and TRBJ1-4, with TRBD1 identical over 7 bases. V lost 3 bases to trimming and J lost 7 bases; unmatched junction nucleotides: 5. In germline, CDR1 is MNHNS, CDR2 SASEGT. CDR3 length: 14 amino acids. CDR3 protein: CASSDAGTAEKLFF. The sequenced part of the CDR3 DNA is TGTGCCAGCAGTGATGCCGGGACAGCTGAAAAA.

The CDR3 here is CAWSLASYEQYF. The CDR3 bases that were read are TGTGCCTGGAGTCTAGCGTCCTACGAG. This chain uses TRBV30 with TRBJ2-7; perhaps TRBD2 as D (6 bases). The read terminates 3 residues before the CDR3 end, so the remaining end is supplied by the germline J gene. The CDR3 length is 12 residues. Germline assignment: CDR1 GTSNPN and CDR2 SVGIG (reference sequence). The ends were cut back, 2 bases at V and 1 base at J, with 6 bases in the middle.

A note on this clone: The CDR3 end lies 3 residues beyond the end of the read and is filled in from the germline J gene. The V call is TRBV6-2 or TRBV6-3, the J call TRBJ2-3; 8 bases are shared with TRBD2. In germline, CDR1 is MNHEY, CDR2 SVGEGT. This CDR3 is 14 amino acids long. The ends lost 7 bases at V and 2 bases at J; junction bases unmatched: 5. The CDR3 sequence: CASIRGGSTDTQYF. Partial CDR3 DNA: TGTGCCAGCATCCGGGGGGGATCCACAGATACG.

In regard to this clone: The read falls 3 residues short of the CDR3 end, and the missing part is taken from the germline J gene. The V and J genes are TRBV6-2 or TRBV6-3 and TRBJ2-7; TRBD1 is a possible D gene (7 bases). This CDR3 is built from 15 residues. Germline values: CDR1 MNHEY, CDR2 SVGEGT. Trimming removed 4 bases from V and 6 bases from J, with 19 bases in between. The CDR3 region is CASSSAGGRRGEQYF. Partial CDR3 DNA: TGTGCCAGCAGTTCAGCAGGGGGGAGGCGAGGCGAG.

About this clone itself: The read terminates 3 residues ahead of where the CDR3 ends, so the germline J gene completes it. The chain joins TRBV20-1 to TRBJ2-4, with TRBD2 identical over 7 bases. The germline V gene has CDR1 DFQATT and CDR2 SNEGSKA (reference sequence). This CDR3 is 12 amino acids long. J lost 8 bases, V lost 5 bases, and 6 bases had no gene match. The CDR3 loop reads CSAETSRDIQYF. The part of the CDR3 DNA that was read is TGCAGTGCTGAGACTAGCCGGGACATT.

In regard to this clone: A read error may account for a junction end that differs from germline. The sequenced fragment ends 3 residues before the CDR3 boundary, so the rest is inferred from the germline J gene. The rearrangement joins TRBV20-1 to TRBJ2-1; 8 bases are a match to TRBD1. The CDR3 runs to 13 residues. Germline CDR1 DFQATT, CDR2 SNEGSKA (reference sequence). The CDR3 loop is CSARDRGGREQFF. The DNA read from the CDR3 is TGCAGTGCTCGAGACAGGGGTGGGCGTGAG.

The CDR3 protein is CSVETVRQEINTGELFF. CDR3 bases read: TGCAGCGTTGAAACGGTACGACAGGAGATAAACACCGGGGAG. This rearrangement joins TRBV29-1 to TRBJ2-2; D is perhaps TRBD1 (6 bases). The CDR3 goes on 3 residues after the read ends, and that part is filled in from the germline J gene. Germline lookup yields CDR1 SQVTM and CDR2 ANQGSEA. Trimming took 2 bases from V and 2 from J, leaving 18 bases between them. The CDR3 spans 17 residues.

On this clone: The CDR3 extends 3 residues past the end of the read, so its final part is completed from the germline J gene. The chain recombines TRBV25-1 with TRBJ2-7; the match to TRBD1 covers 10 bases. J gave up 3 bases and V 2 bases, and 4 bases lay outside the gene matches. Germline V gives CDR1 MGHDK, CDR2 SYGVNS. The CDR3 is 15 amino acids. Partial CDR3 DNA: TGTGCCAGCAGTGAAAAGGGACAGGGGATCTACGAG. Its translation: CASSEKGQGIYE. The CDR3 reads in full as CASSEKGQGIYEQYF.

On this clone: The observed sequence ends 3 residues before the CDR3 terminus, with the missing tail filled in from the germline J gene. The V gene is TRBV30, the J gene TRBJ2-3; TRBD2 matches 9 bases. CDR1 and CDR2 (germline): GTSNPN, SVGIG (reference sequence). The V and J ends lost 2 bases and 0 bases, in that order; junction bases with no gene match: 3. The CDR3 has 15 residues. The CDR3 region is CAWSPGLASTDTQYF. The covered CDR3 bases are TGTGCCTGGAGTCCTGGACTAGCGAGCACAGATACG.

Points on this clone: The read finishes 3 residues shy of the CDR3 end, and the germline J gene is used to complete it. J is TRBJ1-2 and V is TRBV19, with D perhaps matching TRBD1 (5 bases). The CDR3 spans 13 residues. V lost 5 bases to trimming and J lost 3 bases, with 10 bases between them. Germline V gene lookup returns CDR1 LNHDA and CDR2 SQIVND (reference sequence). This chain's CDR3 is CASSAGPDYGYTF. The covered CDR3 bases are TGTGCCAGTAGTGCAGGGCCTGACTATGGC.

On this clone itself: The read stops 3 residues short of the end of the CDR3; the missing end is completed from the germline J gene. J is TRBJ1-4 and V is TRBV12-5; tentative D call: TRBD1 (5 bases). This CDR3 is built from 14 residues. The germline V and J ends were trimmed by 5 bases and 5 bases, with 12 bases remaining between them. The V gene's germline CDR1 is LGHNT and CDR2 FRNRAP. CDR3 bases read: TGTGCTAGTGGTATGGGGCAGGTCAATGAAAAA. Amino acids: CASGMGQVNEK. The entire CDR3 sequence reads CASGMGQVNEKLFF.

In regard to this clone: The CDR3 end is not reached by the read, which stops 3 residues before it; the germline J gene fills it in. The rearrangement uses TRBV30 and TRBJ1-2, with D perhaps matching TRBD1 (5 bases). Germline CDR1 is GTSNPN and CDR2 is SVGIG (reference sequence). Trimming left V 1 base short and J 2 bases short, with 14 bases between. The CDR3 consists of 15 residues. The sequenced CDR3 bases are TGTGCCTGGAGTGACATTGAGGGGAGGAACTATGGC. Residues: CAWSDIEGRNYG. The entire CDR3 sequence reads CAWSDIEGRNYGYTF.

For this clone: The CDR3 extends 3 residues past the end of the read, so its final part is completed from the germline J gene. The chain uses TRBV20-1 and TRBJ1-1; a possible D gene is TRBD1 (6 bases). V was clipped by 0 bases and J by 4 bases, with 12 bases between them. CDR1 DFQATT and CDR2 SNEGSKA come from the germline V gene (reference sequence). This CDR3 region has 14 residues. The CDR3 sequence: CSARDHRGGTEAFF. CDR3 bases read: TGCAGTGCTAGAGATCATAGGGGGGGCACTGAA.

With respect to this clone: The read ends 3 residues early relative to the CDR3; the germline J gene fills the gap. The chain employs TRBV6-2 or TRBV6-3 and TRBJ2-7; D possibly corresponds to TRBD1 (5 bases). The V end lost 6 bases, the J end lost 5 bases, and 11 bases lay between the germline ends. Germline lookup yields CDR1 MNHEY and CDR2 SVGEGT. The CDR3 is made up of 12 amino acids. CDR3 residues: CASSKTVNEQYF. CDR3 DNA (partial): TGTGCCAGCAGCAAGACAGTGAACGAG.